The clone carrying this T cell receptor (beta chain) was seen ten or more times. The data originate from a study of T-cell reconstitution after alpha-beta-depleted transplantation in children. Germline V gene sequence: CDR1 SGHAT, CDR2 FQNNGV. CDR3 size: 17 residues. The junction had 14 bases not matched to a gene; V was cut back by 5 bases and J by 4 bases. Unique molecular identifiers were built into the TCRbeta library. One entry per CDR3 protein results from TCRdb running MiXCR on the PCR reads. This table has 150,000 to 250,000 distinct CDR3 sequences, roughly 15% appearing once. Sample: PBMCs from the stem cell graft donor, taken from the stem cell graft. The receptor was derived from a human donor who donated a stem cell graft to a child with acute lymphoblastic leukemia. The chain joins TRBV11-2 to TRBJ2-1; TRBD2 matches 7 bases. CDR3 coding DNA: TGTGCCAGCAGCCGCAGCCCAGCGGGATCAGCTTACAATGAGCAGTTCTTC. Protein product: CASSRSPAGSAYNEQFF.